The rows below give T cell receptor beta chains drawn from one sample of a study of early T cells in non-severe SARS-CoV-2 infection. TCRdb independently ran MiXCR on the 5' RACE reads; one entry per CDR3 protein. This sample has 65,000 to 80,000 distinct CDR3 sequences; about 10% occur once, and the top ten carry approximately 4.5%. Sequencing input: whole blood. These receptors were obtained from an adult who was a healthcare worker with PCR-confirmed SARS-CoV-2 infection or an uninfected control (not recorded which). The CDR3 runs from the conserved cysteine through the conserved F or W. The order of the fields is J gene, V gene, D gene, CDR3 protein. The D gene is left open where the match is weak.

>TRBJ1-2|TRBV4-2|NA
CASSQDWTREVQGYTF
>TRBJ2-7|TRBV29-1|NA
CSAGNPYEQYF
>TRBJ2-7|TRBV6-6|NA
CASSYGEVYEQYF
>TRBJ1-5|TRBV12-3/TRBV12-4|NA
CASSPQNQPQHF
>TRBJ1-2|TRBV10-3|TRBD1
CAITGGGGYTF
>TRBJ1-2|TRBV27|NA
CASSSTLDRSNYGYTF
>TRBJ2-7|TRBV29-1|TRBD2
CSAEGGSEQYF
>TRBJ2-7|TRBV12-3/TRBV12-4|NA
CASSRDSTYEQYF
>TRBJ1-5|TRBV2|TRBD1
CASRQGNQPQHF
>TRBJ2-3|TRBV30|NA
CAWTTARTSTDTQYF
>TRBJ1-2|TRBV2|NA
CASSLWEKDGYTF
>TRBJ2-1|TRBV29-1|TRBD1
CSALTGVGTYEQFF
>TRBJ2-7|TRBV7-9|NA
CASSSTGTDSYEQYF
>TRBJ2-5|TRBV7-9|TRBD1
CASSPRDRGETQYF
>TRBJ2-7|TRBV5-1|TRBD2
CASSPGQAAGGYEQYF
>TRBJ2-5|TRBV11-2|NA
CASSLPPMETQYF
>TRBJ1-1|TRBV30|TRBD1
CAWSGDRLAFF
>TRBJ1-2|TRBV6-6|NA
CASSYFRQNYGYTF
>TRBJ1-4|TRBV2|NA
CASGDSKLFF
>TRBJ1-1|TRBV7-8|NA
CATMADENTEAFF
>TRBJ2-7|TRBV20-1|NA
CSASGQPGRGAYEQYF
>TRBJ2-1|TRBV10-2|NA
CASRQGASSYNEQFF
>TRBJ1-1|TRBV4-3|NA
CASSQEGTYEAFF
>TRBJ2-2|TRBV3-1|NA
CASSQGYTGELFF
>TRBJ2-3|TRBV11-3|NA
CASSLDRAGRFTDTQYF
>TRBJ2-5|TRBV28|NA
CASSPSGGRETQYF
>TRBJ1-1|TRBV27|TRBD1
CASSLDRGLNTEAFF
>TRBJ1-6|TRBV27|NA
CASSFSGVPYNSPLHF
>TRBJ2-3|TRBV6-5|NA
CASSYTLTDTQYF
>TRBJ1-1|TRBV29-1|NA
CSVETGMNTEAFF
>TRBJ1-1|TRBV3-1|NA
CASSLRTAEAFF
>TRBJ2-7|TRBV12-3/TRBV12-4|TRBD2
CASSTGTTNEQYF
>TRBJ2-7|TRBV15|NA
CATSMLMGVGREQYF
>TRBJ1-1|TRBV19|TRBD1
CASSTYSTGNGAEAFF
>TRBJ1-6|TRBV6-6|TRBD1
CASSSGQGGSPLHF
>TRBJ2-7|TRBV11-2|NA
CASRTWGSHEQYF
>TRBJ1-1|TRBV7-3|NA
CASSLRGPMNTEAFF
>TRBJ2-1|TRBV20-1|NA
CSARDRLRGKYNEQFF
>TRBJ2-1|TRBV9|NA
CASSVAPGPGNEQFF
>TRBJ2-2|TRBV10-3|TRBD2
CAITPGEGPNTGELFF
>TRBJ1-1|TRBV4-2|NA
CASSQARGDNTEAFF
>TRBJ1-1|TRBV5-1|NA
CASRGLDEAFF
>TRBJ2-3|TRBV11-3|TRBD1
CASSRGTGKGDTQYF
>TRBJ2-1|TRBV2|TRBD2
CASRKSGGAANEQFF
>TRBJ2-2|TRBV30|TRBD1
CAWTQGAKDTGELFF
>TRBJ1-2|TRBV3-1|NA
CASSREGFEAGYTF
>TRBJ2-2|TRBV21-1|NA
CASSTRQGNTGELFF
>TRBJ1-1|TRBV29-1|NA
CSVVPSTVVNTEAFF
>TRBJ2-3|TRBV14|NA
CASSTRRGAVGPDTQYF
>TRBJ2-1|TRBV10-1|TRBD2
CASSTTSGGGYNEQFF
>TRBJ1-4|TRBV6-5|NA
CASSYGSRGREEKLFF
>TRBJ2-5|TRBV9|NA
CASSVRGVGQETQYF
>TRBJ2-3|TRBV29-1|TRBD1
CSIGQGALTDTQYF
>TRBJ1-6|TRBV5-4|NA
CASSRGRDGNLPLHF
>TRBJ2-1|TRBV6-6|NA
CATGWLTDEQFF
>TRBJ2-1|TRBV11-2|TRBD2
CTSSLEAAGGRVGQQFF
>TRBJ2-7|TRBV9|TRBD1
CASSRDRSNSYEQYF
>TRBJ2-3|TRBV5-1|NA
CASSLEVAPSTDTQYF
>TRBJ1-2|TRBV7-9|NA
CASSSTATSSGYTF
>TRBJ1-6|TRBV11-2|TRBD1
CASSFLTGRDSPLHF